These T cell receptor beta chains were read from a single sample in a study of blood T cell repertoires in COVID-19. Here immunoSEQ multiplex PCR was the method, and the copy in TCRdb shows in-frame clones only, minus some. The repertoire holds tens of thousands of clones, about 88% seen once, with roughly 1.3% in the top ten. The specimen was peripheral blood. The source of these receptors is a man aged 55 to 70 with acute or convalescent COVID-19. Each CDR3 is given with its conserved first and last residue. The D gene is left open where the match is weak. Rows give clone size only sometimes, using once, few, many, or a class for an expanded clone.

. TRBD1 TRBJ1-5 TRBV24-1 TGTGCCACCAGTGATTCTCCCGCAGGGGGCCCCTATCAGCCCCAGCATTTT CATSDSPAGGPYQPQHF
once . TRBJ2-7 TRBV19 TGTGCCAGTAGCTTTGACAGAGCCTACGAGCAGTACTTC CASSFDRAYEQYF
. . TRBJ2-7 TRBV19 TGTGCCAGTAGTTCCGTAAGGGGGAACGAGCAGTACTTC CASSSVRGNEQYF
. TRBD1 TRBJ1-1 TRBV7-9 TGTGCCAGCAGCATTGGACAGGGTTTAAAGAACACTGAAGCTTTCTTT CASSIGQGLKNTEAFF
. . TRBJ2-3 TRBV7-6 TGTGCCAGCAGCTTAAATCTCGGGGGAAGCACAGATACGCAGTATTTT CASSLNLGGSTDTQYF
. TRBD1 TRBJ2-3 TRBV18 TGTGCCAGCTCAGCAACAGGGGGCCCAGATACGCAGTATTTT CASSATGGPDTQYF
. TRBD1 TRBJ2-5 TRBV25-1 TGTGCCAGCAGTGAAAAGGGGGCTCGAGAGACCCAGTACTTC CASSEKGARETQYF
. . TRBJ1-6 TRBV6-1 TGTGCCAGCAGCCCCAGGGCCTATAATTCACCCCTCCACTTT CASSPRAYNSPLHF
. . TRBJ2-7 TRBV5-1 TGCGCCAGCAGCTGGACAGAGTTCTCCTACGAGCAGTACTTC CASSWTEFSYEQYF
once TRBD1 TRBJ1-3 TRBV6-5 TGTGCCAGCAGTCCCCAGGGGGCGTCTGGAAACACCATATATTTT CASSPQGASGNTIYF
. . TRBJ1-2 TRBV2 TGTGCCAGCAGTGAGCTCAGGGACTATGGCTACACCTTC CASSELRDYGYTF
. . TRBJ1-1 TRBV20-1 TGCAGTGCTACAGGTCTTGAAGCTTTCTTT CSATGLEAFF
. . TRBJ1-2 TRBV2 TGTGCCAGCAGGGCATCAGGACAGAACTATGGCTACACCTTC CASRASGQNYGYTF
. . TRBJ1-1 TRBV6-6 TGTGCCAGCAGTGTCCGGACAGTTGAAGCTTTCTTT CASSVRTVEAFF
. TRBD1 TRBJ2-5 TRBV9 TGTGCCAGCAGCGTAAAGACAGGGACGCCCCTAACGCGAGAGACCCAGTACTTC CASSVKTGTPLTRETQYF
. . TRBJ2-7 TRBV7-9 TGTGCCAGCAGCTTTAGACAGCCTTACGAGCAGTACTTC CASSFRQPYEQYF
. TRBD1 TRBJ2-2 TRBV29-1 TGCAGCGTTTTCGGACAGGGTAGTACCGGGGAGCTGTTTTTT CSVFGQGSTGELFF
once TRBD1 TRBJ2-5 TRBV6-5 TGTGCCAGCAGGACCAAAACGACAGGGCGGGAGACCCAGTACTTC CASRTKTTGRETQYF
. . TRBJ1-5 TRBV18 TGTGCCAGCTCACCACCGCGGGCTCCAGCGGGTCAGCCCCAGCATTTT CASSPPRAPAGQPQHF
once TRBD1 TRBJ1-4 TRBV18 TGTGCCAGCTCAAGGGACAGTGTTAATGAAAAACTGTTTTTT CASSRDSVNEKLFF
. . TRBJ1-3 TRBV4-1 TGCGCCAGCAGCCAAGTCGGGACATCCTTCGGAAACACCATATATTTT CASSQVGTSFGNTIYF
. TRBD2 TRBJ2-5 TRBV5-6 TGTGCCAGCAGCTTTAGCGGGGGGGCTGTTGAGACCCAGTACTTC CASSFSGGAVETQYF
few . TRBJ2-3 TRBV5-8 TGTGCCAGCAGCTCGACTGAAGGTACAGATACGCAGTATTTT CASSSTEGTDTQYF
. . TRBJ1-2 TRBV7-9 TGTGCCAGCAGCCTAAAGGCAGGCAACTATGGCTACACCTTC CASSLKAGNYGYTF
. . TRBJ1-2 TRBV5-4 TGTGCCAGCAGCTTGGACGGGTTTGGCAATGGCTACACCTTC CASSLDGFGNGYTF
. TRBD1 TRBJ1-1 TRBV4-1 TGCGCCAGCAGCCAGATGGACAGGTTGAACACTGAAGCTTTCTTT CASSQMDRLNTEAFF
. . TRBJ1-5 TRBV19 TGTGCCAGTAGTATGCGACAGAATCAGCCCCAGCATTTT CASSMRQNQPQHF
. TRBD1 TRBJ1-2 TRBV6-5 TGTGCCAGTGGGACAGCCCCTAACTATGGCTACACCTTC CASGTAPNYGYTF
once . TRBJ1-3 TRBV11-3 TGTGCCAGCAGCTTCGGCAGGGCTGAGAACACCATATATTTT CASSFGRAENTIYF
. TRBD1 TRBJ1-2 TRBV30 TGTGCCTGGAACGAGGGGGCACGGCCCTATGGCTACACCTTC CAWNEGARPYGYTF
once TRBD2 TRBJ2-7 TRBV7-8 TGTGCCAGCAGCTCCGGGACTAGCGGGGTTGGGCAGTACTTC CASSSGTSGVGQYF
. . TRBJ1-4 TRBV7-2 TGTGCCAGCAGCTCTCCGGGTGGGTTCCTTCCAACTAATGAAAAACTGTTTTTT CASSSPGGFLPTNEKLFF
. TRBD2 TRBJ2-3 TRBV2 TGTGCCAGCAGACTAGCGGGGGTGATCACAGATACGCAGTATTTT CASRLAGVITDTQYF
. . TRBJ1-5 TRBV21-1 TGTGCCAGCAGCAAATTCACTTTCAGCAATCAGCCCCAGCATTTT CASSKFTFSNQPQHF
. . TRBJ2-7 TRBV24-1 TGTGCCACCAGAAGGTGGGGGCCCACTTACGAGCAGTACTTC CATRRWGPTYEQYF
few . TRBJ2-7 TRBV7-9 TGTGCCAGCAGCTTAAGTCTGCGGACCGACAGCTCCTACGAGCAGTACTTC CASSLSLRTDSSYEQYF
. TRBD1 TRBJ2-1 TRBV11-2 TGTGCCAGCAGCGTACAGGGGGCTAAGCAGTTCTTC CASSVQGAKQFF
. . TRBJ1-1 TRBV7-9 TGTGCCAGCAGCTTAAACATTTTGGAAGCTTTCTTT CASSLNILEAFF
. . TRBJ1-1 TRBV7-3 TGTGCCAGCAGCTTAGAGGGAATTATGAACACTGAAGCTTTCTTT CASSLEGIMNTEAFF
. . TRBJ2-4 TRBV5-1 TGCGCCAGCAGCTTGGCCCGGGGGAGCATAGCCAAAAACATTCAGTACTTC CASSLARGSIAKNIQYF
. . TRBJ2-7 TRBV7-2 TGTGCCAGTACCATCGATGGGGGCTCTAGCTCCTACGAGCAGTACTTC CASTIDGGSSSYEQYF
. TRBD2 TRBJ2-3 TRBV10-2 TGCGCCAGCAGTGAGTTGGGCGGGGGGGGAGGAGATACGCAGTATTTT CASSELGGGGGDTQYF
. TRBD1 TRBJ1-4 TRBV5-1 TGCGCCAGCAGCGGCGGACAGGGGAATGAAAAACTGTTTTTT CASSGGQGNEKLFF
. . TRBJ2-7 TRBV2 TGTGCCAGTACGATTAGACCGACACCTCGGCAGTACTTC CASTIRPTPRQYF
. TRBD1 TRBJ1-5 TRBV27 TGTGCCAGCAGTCCGCAGGGGGCTGGCAATCAGCCCCAGCATTTT CASSPQGAGNQPQHF
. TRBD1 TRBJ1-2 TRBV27 TGTGCCAGCAGTTTTTCGGGACAGGGGATCTATGGCTACACCTTC CASSFSGQGIYGYTF
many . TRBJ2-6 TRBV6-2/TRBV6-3 TGTGCCAGCAGTTACTGGAGGGGGCCCTCTGGGGCCAACGTCCTGACTTTC CASSYWRGPSGANVLTF
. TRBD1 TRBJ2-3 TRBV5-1 TGCGCCAGCAGCTACGACAGGGGCACAGATACGCAGTATTTT CASSYDRGTDTQYF
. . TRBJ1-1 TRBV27 TGTGCCAGCACGCTCGGGACTGAAGCTTTCTTT CASTLGTEAFF
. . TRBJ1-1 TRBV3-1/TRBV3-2 TGTGCCAGCAGCCTCTCCACATTTGAAGCTTTCTTT CASSLSTFEAFF
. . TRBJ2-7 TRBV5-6 TGTGCCAGCAGCTTGGCCAGCGGAAGGGTGTCCGAGCAGTACTTC CASSLASGRVSEQYF
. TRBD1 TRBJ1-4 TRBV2 TGTGCCAGTTCTCGGACAGGGAGCACGAATAATGAAAAACTGTTTTTT CASSRTGSTNNEKLFF
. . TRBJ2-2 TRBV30 TGTGCCTGGAGTGTACACACACCCTCGAACACCGGGGAGCTGTTTTTT CAWSVHTPSNTGELFF
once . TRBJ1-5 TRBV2 TGTGCCAGCAGTGAAAACAGGGCGAGCAATCAGCCCCAGCATTTT CASSENRASNQPQHF
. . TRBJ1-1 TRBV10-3 TGTGCCATCAGTATGGAGGGCGGAAAGACTGAAGCTTTCTTT CAISMEGGKTEAFF